This T cell receptor beta chain was profiled in a study of blood T cell repertoires in COVID-19. Study summary: Donors in the United States, Italy and Spain gave samples during acute or convalescent COVID-19. Nucleic acid was either cDNA or gDNA, and it came from T cells, B-cell-depleted T cells, or PBMCs.

Deletions cut 4 bases from V and 13 bases from J, with 13 bases between. CDR3 size: 11 residues. Germline values: CDR1 SGHNT, CDR2 YYREEE (reference sequence). Methods used by the authors: Estimation of nucleated cell counts was performed using reference gene primer amplification. This table comes from immunoSEQ multiplex PCR, and its TCRdb copy is limited to in-frame clones, with some not included. The V and J calls and the clone size are those of that table, but D and trimming were determined from the DNA. The repertoire has over 200,000 clones, 92% of them found once; the top ten carry approximately 1.2%.

The V call is TRBV5-4, the J call TRBJ2-3, with D possibly matching TRBD1 (6 bases). The sequencing input was peripheral blood. The source is a man aged 25 to 45 with acute or convalescent COVID-19. CDR3 in amino acids: CASSLDRFEYF. In DNA, the CDR3 is TGTGCCAGCAGCCTCGACAGGTTCGAGTATTTT.